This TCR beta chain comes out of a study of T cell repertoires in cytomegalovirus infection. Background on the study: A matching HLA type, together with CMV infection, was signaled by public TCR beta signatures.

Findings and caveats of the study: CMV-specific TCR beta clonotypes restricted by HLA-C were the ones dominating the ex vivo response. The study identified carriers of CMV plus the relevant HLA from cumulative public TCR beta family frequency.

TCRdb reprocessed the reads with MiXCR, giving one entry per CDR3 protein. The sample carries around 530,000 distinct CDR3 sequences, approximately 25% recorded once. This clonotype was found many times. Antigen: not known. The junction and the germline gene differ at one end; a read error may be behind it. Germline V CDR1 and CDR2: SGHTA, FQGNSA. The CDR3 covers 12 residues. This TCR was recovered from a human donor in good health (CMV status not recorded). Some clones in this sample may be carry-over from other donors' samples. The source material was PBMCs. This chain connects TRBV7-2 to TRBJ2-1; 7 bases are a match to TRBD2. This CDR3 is CASSSERGGPRF. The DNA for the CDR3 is TGTGCCAGCAGCTCCGAGCGGGGCGGGCCCCGGTTC.